The T cell receptor (beta chain) described here comes from a study of shared clonotypes between healthy human individuals. An assay was performed, and its level was deep. The protocol was immunoSEQ multiplex PCR, while the TCRdb copy is restricted to in-frame clones and leaves out a portion. Of about 680,000 clones listed, roughly 70% were seen once; the top ten hold about 2%. Per the germline V gene, CDR1 is MDHEN and CDR2 is SYDVKM. The V gene end was trimmed by 6 bases and the J gene end by 3 bases; junction bases not matched to a gene: 11. The CDR3 is made up of 16 amino acids. The sample comprised memory CD4+ T cells sorted from blood. The subset is: CD45RA-negative fraction. J is TRBJ1-5 and V is TRBV28; TRBD1 agrees at 7 bases. This sequence was found in a woman younger than 45 in good health. CDR3 nucleotide sequence: TGTGCCAGCAGGTCGAACGCCAGGGGGGTCAATCAGCCCCAGCATTTT. This gives the protein CASRSNARGVNQPQHF.